This T cell receptor beta chain was recovered during a study of cytotoxic CD8 clonotypes in ibrutinib-treated CLL. General study results and limits: Circulating CD8+ T-cell counts were tracked by baseline clonality, which exceeded that of age-matched healthy donors.

CDR3 length: 15 amino acids. J gave up 3 bases and V 1 base, and 3 bases lay outside the gene matches. The germline V gene has CDR1 LGHNT and CDR2 FRNRAP. Repertoires were generated with immunoSEQ multiplex PCR, while TCRdb's copy carries only in-frame clones and drops some. The sample includes approximately 350,000 clones, 67% of them seen just once. A remark on this clone: Its antigen remains unknown.

Sequences were derived from PBMCs, sampled after 36 months of ibrutinib treatment. The TCR originated in a human donor with chronic lymphocytic leukemia. The chain links TRBV12-5 to TRBJ1-5, with 7 positions matching TRBD1. The CDR3 sequence is CASGLGQGFNQPQHF. CDR3 bases: TGTGCTAGTGGTTTGGGACAGGGTTTCAATCAGCCCCAGCATTTT.